This TCR beta chain was captured in a study of T cells in Graves' hyperthyroidism and ophthalmopathy (dated by TCRdb to the late 2010s). At the level of the whole study: Peripheral blood samples were taken at the time of initial diagnosis, prior to any treatment. To identify distinguishing TCR V-J signatures, a discovery cohort of around 100 patients was used, comprising 40 to 45 with Graves' ophthalmopathy and some 60 with stable Graves' hyperthyroidism. Whether ophthalmopathy could be predicted prospectively was tested in an independent validation cohort made up of roughly 19 hyperthyroidism patients plus 17 patients who later progressed to ophthalmopathy. For training and testing, the 100 or so patients in the discovery cohort were randomly divided in a 7:3 ratio. In several Graves' hyperthyroidism patients, the study also compared T-cell repertoires from thyroid tissue with T-cell repertoires from blood. After sampling, hyperthyroidism patients received methimazole starting at 30 mg daily, and ophthalmopathy patients received high-dose intravenous methylprednisolone. The paper describes TCR Vbeta CDR3 sequencing of 135 peripheral blood samples, made up of 43 ophthalmopathy patients, around 78 hyperthyroidism patients and 17 progressor patients. Study-level results and caveats: In validation, the model predicted progression to ophthalmopathy with just under 71% sensitivity and approximately 74% specificity, a median of about 6.7 months before onset. A 13 V-J signature model separated ophthalmopathy from stable hyperthyroidism, with nearly 90% sensitivity and about 81% specificity in cross-validation and 80%/75% in testing. Sample size was not statistically predetermined, and blinding of investigators to group allocation was not performed. Blood samples also contained most of the expanded thyroid clonotypes (frequency above 0.001), which suggests that blood repertoires may reflect thyroid immune responses.

There are many counts of this clonotype. Its specific antigen is unknown. Per-base quality was not reported, and no clone a single base away is much larger than it. A patient counted as having stable Graves' hyperthyroidism if no progression to ophthalmopathy occurred over 18 months of follow-up. Hyperthyroidism patients were newly diagnosed, with disease duration under 2 months, and aged 18 to 65 years. Any patient with an uncontrolled infection, another autoimmune disease, pregnancy or lactation was excluded. Diagnoses relied on clinical symptoms, serum thyroxine and TRAb, thyroid ultrasound and orbital computed tomography. Ficoll-Paque density gradient centrifugation was used to isolate PBMCs from approximately 10 ml of fresh peripheral blood. Total RNA was extracted with Trizol reagent, and quality was checked on an Agilent 2100 Bioanalyzer. From the cysteine up to the phenylalanine, the CDR3 has a length of 16 residues. The entry retains the CDR3 DNA only, 48 bases that are in frame from base 1. V trim: 1 base; J trim: 5 bases; unmatched bases: 5.

The TCR beta CDR3 regions were amplified from the RNA transcripts. For the first round of RT-PCR on the TCR CDR3, the HTBI primer set was used together with the Qiagen OneStep RT-PCR kit. A second multiplex PCR round built the libraries, followed by size selection and purification. The libraries were sequenced on an Illumina HiSeq2000 using paired-end 100 bp reads. The paper's processing steps were these. SOAPnuke was used to process the raw data, with reads discarded if the reads contained adapters or uncalled bases, had a mean Phred below 15, or lacked an exact constant-primer or identifier match. High-quality paired reads were merged using COPE v1.2.5, and each unique nucleotide sequence was defined as a clonotype. MiTCR v1.1 was used to align clonotypes to the IMGT TRBV, TRBD and TRBJ reference segments. Analysis was restricted to V-J combinations with a frequency above 0.0001, which covered roughly 99% of repertoires. A TCS score was defined as the ratio between F50 (clonal expansion) and ExV (chaos), using BLOSUM62-based TCRdist between CDR3 peptides within each V-J. Welch's t-statistics and random forest reduced 514 V-J features to fewer than 15, which were used in a naive Bayes classifier (R e1071). The raw public data were reprocessed by TCRdb itself: fastp quality trimming at Q25, MiXCR clonotype calling, in-frame beta chains only. Rows merge per CDR3 protein into single entries with the most common DNA and genes. TCRdb, not the original authors, processed these V and J calls. Recorded for this sample are about 740,000 distinct CDR3 sequences; approximately 15% of them occurred a single time. The ten top clones hold 10% to 13% of the sample.

The source material was blood. This TCR was sampled from a woman in her late teens or twenties with Graves' hyperthyroidism. The chain uses TRBV12-3 or TRBV12-4 and TRBJ2-2; 9 middle bases align to TRBD2. The DNA sequence is TGTGCCAGCAGTTTAGGGCTAGCGGGAAGTACCGGGGAGCTGTTTTTT. Its protein product is CASSLGLAGSTGELFF.